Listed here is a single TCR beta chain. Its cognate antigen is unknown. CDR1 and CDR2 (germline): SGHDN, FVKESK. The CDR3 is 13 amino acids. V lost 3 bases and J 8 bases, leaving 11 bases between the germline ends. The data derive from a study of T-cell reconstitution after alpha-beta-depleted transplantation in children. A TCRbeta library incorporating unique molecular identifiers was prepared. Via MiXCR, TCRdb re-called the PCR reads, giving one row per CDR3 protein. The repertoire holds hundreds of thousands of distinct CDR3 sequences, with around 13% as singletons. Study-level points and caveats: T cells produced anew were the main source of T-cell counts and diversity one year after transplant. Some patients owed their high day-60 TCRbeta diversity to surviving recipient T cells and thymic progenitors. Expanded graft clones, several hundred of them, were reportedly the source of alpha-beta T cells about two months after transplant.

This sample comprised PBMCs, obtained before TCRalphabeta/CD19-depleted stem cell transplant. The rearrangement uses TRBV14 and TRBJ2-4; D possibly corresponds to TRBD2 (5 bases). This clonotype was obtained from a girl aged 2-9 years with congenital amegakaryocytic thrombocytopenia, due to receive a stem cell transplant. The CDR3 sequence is CASSQGWGDIQYF. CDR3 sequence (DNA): TGTGCCAGCAGCCAGGGGTGGGGAGACATTCAGTACTTC.